The next 25 T cell receptor beta chains were all read from a single sample in a study of molecular identifiers for immune sequencing clone quantification. A single record per CDR3 protein comes from TCRdb applying MiXCR to the PCR reads. Counted here are 20,000 or so distinct CDR3 sequences, about a fifth occurring once; the ten biggest clones make up about 6.4%. Sequenced sample: naive CD8+ T cells from blood, with Jurkat cell RNA spiked in. Subset of the sample: FACS-sorted CD8+CD4-CCR7+CD45RA+ naive T cells. These receptors were obtained from a human donor in good health. Some libraries in this study had Jurkat cell RNA spiked in.

The chain has TRBV20-1 and TRBJ2-7; D is uncertain. The ends were cut back, 3 bases at V and 3 bases at J, with 9 bases in the middle. CDR1 and CDR2 (germline): DFQATT, SNEGSKA (reference sequence). This CDR3 is 12 amino acids long. CDR3 sequence (DNA): TGCAGTGCTAGGGATAGCAGCTACGAGCAGTACTTC. Protein: CSARDSSYEQYF.

This clonotype was counted at least ten times. The CDR3 DNA sequence: TGTGCCAGCAACGTTGGGGCCGGGGAGCTGTTTTTT. Residues: CASNVGAGELFF. The V and J genes are TRBV12-3 or TRBV12-4 and TRBJ2-2, with D uncertain. The CDR3 is 12 residues long. V was clipped by 7 bases and J by 6 bases, with 9 bases between them.

Within the sample, this clonotype is medium-sized (0.01 to 0.1%). This chain connects TRBV29-1 to TRBJ1-1; D is uncertain. The CDR3 spans 10 residues. The germline V gene has CDR1 SQVTM and CDR2 ANQGSEA. The ends were cut back, 4 bases at V and 6 bases at J, with 6 bases in the middle. CDR3 DNA: TGCAGCGTTGCAATTCCTGAAGCTTTCTTT. Its translation: CSVAIPEAFF.

Of note for this clonotype: This may stem from a read error, because a much larger clone lies one nucleotide away. The chain has TRBV28 and TRBJ2-7; D perhaps matches TRBD1 (5 bases). CDR3 length: 15 amino acids. The germline V gene has CDR1 MDHEN and CDR2 SYDVKM. CDR3 in amino acids: CVSSSRGITLYEQYF. CDR3 DNA sequence: TGTGTCAGCAGTTCAAGGGGAATAACCCTCTACGAGCAGTACTTC.

This clonotype was detected once. V and J are TRBV3-1 and TRBJ2-1; D is possibly TRBD1 (5 bases). Per germline, CDR1 LGHDT and CDR2 YNNKEL (reference sequence). The CDR3 is 12 amino acids. CDR3 in amino acids: CERRQEKGVWFF. CDR3 coding DNA: TGTGAAAGAAGACAAGAAAAAGGGGTATGGTTCTTC.

The J gene is TRBJ2-7, the V gene TRBV27; D not resolved. CDR1 is MNHEY and CDR2 is SMNVEV in the germline V gene (reference sequence). V was clipped by 2 bases and J by 7 bases, with 21 bases between them. This CDR3 has 16 residues. CDR3 nucleotide sequence: TGTGCCAGCAGTTTAGGGTTGCGAGCCTCCTCCGGGGAGCAGTACTTC. This sequence encodes CASSLGLRASSGEQYF.

As to this clonotype: Just one base apart from a much larger clone, this may be a read error. V usage is TRBV10-1 and J usage is TRBJ2-1; D gene uncertain. The germline V gene encodes CDR1 WNHNN and CDR2 SYGVQD (reference sequence). CDR3 length equals 13 residues. CDR3 loop: CASSTNPYNERFF. The CDR3 nucleotides read TGCGCCAGCAGTACAAACCCCTACAATGAGCGGTTCTTC.

This clonotype was seen a few times. Its ends do not fully match the called genes, so a read error is possible. The chain is built from TRBV12-3 or TRBV12-4 and TRBJ2-7, with a possible D match to TRBD2 (5 bases). CDR3 length equals 12 residues. CDR3 in amino acids: CASSLARFPGDF. The CDR3 DNA follows: TGTGCCAGCAGTTTAGCCAGGTTCCCCGGGGACTTC.

Ten or more counts support this clonotype. The chain couples TRBV6-1 to TRBJ1-5; D is ambiguous. V lost 0 bases to trimming and J lost 7 bases, with 22 bases between them. Germline CDR1 is MNHNS and CDR2 is SASEGT. The CDR3 is 18 residues long. DNA of the CDR3: TGTGCCAGCAGTGAAGCGCTTCAGTGGCAGGACCTGTCACAGCCCCAGCATTTT. This encodes CASSEALQWQDLSQPQHF.

This clonotype came up many times. The V call is TRBV12-3 or TRBV12-4, the J call TRBJ1-4; D call uncertain. The CDR3 is 11 amino acids. V was pared by 6 bases and J by 8 bases, with 7 bases between. The CDR3 region is CASSEAEKLFF. In nucleotides, the CDR3 is TGTGCCAGCAGCGAGGCGGAAAAACTGTTTTTT.

This clonotype was found many times. This sequence joins TRBV27 and TRBJ2-1; D remains unclear. The CDR3 loop spans 15 amino acids. Germline loops: CDR1 MNHEY, CDR2 SMNVEV (reference sequence). The V and J ends lost 6 bases and 0 bases respectively, with 12 bases between them. The CDR3 reads CASRRSWSSYNEQFF. The DNA of the CDR3 is TGTGCCAGCAGGCGGAGTTGGAGCTCCTACAATGAGCAGTTCTTC.

This clonotype was found many times. This sequence joins TRBV13 and TRBJ1-2; D is unclear. This CDR3 region has 11 residues. Germline assignment: CDR1 PRHDT and CDR2 FYEKMQ (reference sequence). Trimming left V 1 base short and J 6 bases short, with 3 bases between. The CDR3 reads CASSLVDGYTF. CDR3 bases: TGTGCCAGCAGCTTAGTGGATGGCTACACCTTC.

A note on this clonotype: A clone one base away is much larger, so this may be a read error. The chain links TRBV7-2 to TRBJ2-7; a possible D gene is TRBD2 (6 bases). The germline CDR1 and CDR2 sequences are SGHTA and FQGNSA. V shed 5 bases and J shed 1 base, with 18 bases lying between them. The CDR3 is 16 residues long. The CDR3 DNA reads as TGTGCCAGCAGCCCACGGTGGGGTAGCGGATCCTACGAGCAGTACTTC. Its translation is CASSPRWGSGSYEQYF.

This clonotype was picked up many times. The chain recombines TRBV20-1 with TRBJ2-1; D is unclear. Trimming removed 5 bases from V and 8 bases from J, with 16 bases in between. CDR3 size: 13 residues. Germline CDR1 reads DFQATT; CDR2 reads SNEGSKA (reference sequence). The CDR3 is CSAAPIGIHEQFF. The CDR3 coding sequence is TGCAGTGCTGCCCCGATAGGTATCCATGAGCAGTTCTTC.

Concerning this clonotype itself: A read error is possible here, since a much larger clone lies one base away. The gene calls are TRBV4-3 and TRBJ2-7; 7 nucleotides match TRBD2. The V segment lost 3 bases and the J segment 2 bases; nucleotides outside the gene matches: 10. The CDR3 is 16 residues long. Looked up from germline, CDR1 is LGHNA and CDR2 is YSLEER. The CDR3 DNA follows: TGCGCCAGCAGCCAGGGCGTAGCGGGTAGCCCCTACGAGCAGTACTTC. It encodes CASSQGVAGSPYEQYF.

On this clonotype: A single base separates this from a much larger clone, so it may be a read error. The chain recombines TRBV7-8 with TRBJ2-2; D perhaps matches TRBD2 (6 bases). Germline V gene data show CDR1 as SGHVS and CDR2 as FQNEAQ. The CDR3 loop spans 12 amino acids. V lost 6 bases to trimming and J lost 6 bases, with 8 bases between them. The CDR3 nucleotides are TGTGCCAGCAGGGGAGGTTCCGGGGAGCTGTTTTTT. This encodes CASRGGSGELFF.

Regarding this clonotype: A much larger clone differs from this one at a single base, so this may be a read error. This rearrangement joins TRBV15 to TRBJ2-2; TRBD1 aligns across 9 bases. Germline V lookup: CDR1 LNHNV, CDR2 YYDKDF (reference sequence). This CDR3 is built from 16 residues. CDR3 coding DNA: TGTGCCGCCAGCAGCAGTACAGGGGGCACGGCCGGGGAGCTGTTTTTT. Encoded protein: CAASSSTGGTAGELFF.

By frequency in the sample, this clonotype is medium-sized (0.01 to 0.1%). The chain combines TRBV28 with TRBJ2-5; D is ambiguous. Trimming left V 2 bases short and J 5 bases short, with 12 bases between. The CDR3 totals 14 residues. Germline V CDR1 and CDR2: MDHEN, SYDVKM. The CDR3 loop is CASSLGQSWETQYF. The CDR3 DNA reads TGTGCCAGCAGTTTAGGGCAGTCGTGGGAGACCCAGTACTTC.

This clonotype has at least ten counts. The chain combines TRBV7-9 with TRBJ2-3; 13 bases align to TRBD2. Per the germline V gene, CDR1 is SEHNR and CDR2 is FQNEAQ (reference sequence). Germline trimming cut 5 bases from V and 6 bases from J; bases unmatched to any gene: 8. The CDR3 runs 16 residues. DNA for the CDR3: TGTGCCAGCAGCCGACTAGCGGGAGGACCTGGGGATACGCAGTATTTT. Protein product: CASSRLAGGPGDTQYF.

The table lists this clonotype with many counts. The chain has TRBV9 and TRBJ2-7; TRBD2 is a possible D gene (7 bases). The CDR3 runs to 15 residues. Germline loops: CDR1 SGDLS, CDR2 YYNGEE. The V end lost 4 bases, the J end lost 2 bases, and 16 bases lay between the germline ends. CDR3 bases: TGTGCCAGCAGCTCTGGGGGGGCAATCACCTACGAGCAGTACTTC. Translation gives CASSSGGAITYEQYF. The entire variable domain, with the rest obtained from reference TRBV9 and TRBJ2-7, is as follows: DSGVTQTPKHLITATGQRVTLRCSPRSGDLSVYWYQQSLDQGLQFLIQYYNGEERAKGNILERFSAQQFPDLHSELNLSSLELGDSALYFCASSSGGAITYEQYFGPGTRLTVT.

This clonotype came up many times. V and J are TRBV4-2 and TRBJ2-7; 11 bases agree with TRBD1. With 5 bases clipped from V and 5 bases from J, the junction kept 5 bases outside the gene matches. The CDR3 runs to 14 residues. Per the germline V gene, CDR1 is LGHNA and CDR2 is YNFKEQ. CDR3 region: CASSAGQGDHEQYF. The CDR3 DNA follows: TGTGCCAGCAGCGCGGGACAGGGGGACCACGAGCAGTACTTC.

This clonotype was observed a handful of times. The chain employs TRBV2 and TRBJ2-7; maybe TRBD1 (5 bases). The CDR3 loop spans 14 amino acids. Germline V gene lookup returns CDR1 SNHLY and CDR2 FYNNEI. The V end lost 5 bases, the J end lost 3 bases, and 14 bases lay between the germline ends. The CDR3 loop reads CASSNSDSFYEQYF. The CDR3 DNA sequence: TGTGCCAGCAGTAATAGTGACAGCTTCTACGAGCAGTACTTC. Filled out from reference TRBV2 and TRBJ2-7, the complete variable domain reads EPEVTQTPSHQVTQMGQEVILRCVPISNHLYFYWYRQILGQKVEFLVSFYNNEISEKSEIFDDQFSVERPDGSNFTLKIRSTKLEDSAMYFCASSNSDSFYEQYFGPGTRLTVT.

The V and J genes are TRBV29-1 and TRBJ2-1; 8 bases fit TRBD2. Germline trimming cut 1 base from V and 5 bases from J; bases unmatched to any gene: 10. This CDR3 spans 16 amino acids. Germline loops: CDR1 SQVTM, CDR2 ANQGSEA. CDR3 bases: TGCAGCGTTGAAGGGGGGTCTAGCGGGCTCCACAATGAGCAGTTCTTC. Residues: CSVEGGSSGLHNEQFF.

Only a few counts were recorded for this clonotype. The chain carries TRBV28 and TRBJ2-7; D is uncertain. CDR3 length: 13 residues. Trimming left V 2 bases short and J 5 bases short, with 10 bases between. Germline V gene lookup returns CDR1 MDHEN and CDR2 SYDVKM. CDR3 in amino acids: CASSLVMTHEQYF. The CDR3 coding sequence is TGTGCCAGCAGTTTAGTCATGACCCACGAGCAGTACTTC.

The table lists this clonotype with a few counts. The rearrangement uses TRBV12-3 or TRBV12-4 and TRBJ2-1; D remains ambiguous. The length of the CDR3 is 12 residues. The V end lost 6 bases, the J end lost 15 bases, and 18 bases lay between the germline ends. CDR3 sequence reads: CASSWSLDVRFF. In nucleotides, the CDR3 is TGTGCCAGCAGCTGGAGTCTGGACGTGCGGTTCTTC.